Only a few counts were recorded for the clone carrying this T cell receptor (beta chain). Its antigen remains unknown. The source of the sample is a study of T cell repertoires in cytomegalovirus infection. One entry per CDR3 protein results from TCRdb running MiXCR on the reads. The data show about 60,000 distinct CDR3 sequences, 15% to 25% seen once. Broader study findings: Carriers of CMV plus the relevant HLA were identified by cumulative public TCR beta family frequency.

This CDR3 has 19 residues. The J segment lost 6 bases and the V segment lost 5 bases, leaving 19 bases of the junction unmatched. Germline V gives CDR1 SGHTA, CDR2 FQGNSA. V is TRBV7-2 and J is TRBJ2-7, with 13 nucleotides matching TRBD2. This receptor was taken from a human donor in good health (CMV status not recorded). Some clones in this sample may be carry-over from other donors' samples. The starting material was CD8+ T cells from cultured PBMCs, obtained from culture after CMV antigen stimulation. Written as DNA, the CDR3 is TGTGCCAGCAGCAAAGCGGGACTAGCGGGGAACCTACGGGGGGCCGAGCAGTACTTC. Translation gives CASSKAGLAGNLRGAEQYF.